The following is a TCR beta chain sequence with its context. The same CDR3 is also encoded by other DNA sequences in this sample. Here immunoSEQ multiplex PCR was the method, and the copy in TCRdb shows in-frame clones only, minus some. The table has roughly 600,000 clones, 98% seen once. The junction had 2 bases not matched to a gene; V was cut back by 1 base and J by 2 bases. There are 14 residues in the CDR3. CDR1 is SEHNR and CDR2 is FQNEAQ in the germline V gene (reference sequence). The data originate from a study of shared clonotypes between healthy human individuals. CD45RO-negative, CCR7-positively selected cells formed the naive CD8 fraction, excluding terminally differentiated effector memory CD45RA+ cells.

The gene calls are TRBV7-9 and TRBJ2-7, with 7 bases identical to TRBD1. Material: naive CD8+ T cells sorted from blood. This receptor was identified in a young man in good health. This CDR3 is CASSLDRGAYEQYF. CDR3 bases: TGTGCCAGCAGCTTAGACAGGGGTGCCTACGAGCAGTACTTC.